Listed here is a single T cell receptor (beta chain). Some clones are missing from TCRdb's copy, which holds only in-frame ones; the method was immunoSEQ multiplex PCR. The sample consists of under 1,900,000 clones, approximately 98.5% of them appearing once. This sample is part of a study of shared clonotypes between healthy human individuals. Germline loops: CDR1 MNHNS, CDR2 SASEGT. The length of the CDR3 is 19 residues. V gave up 4 bases and J gave up 0 bases; unmatched junction bases: 14. The sequencing input was naive CD4+ T cells sorted from blood. Subset: CD45RA+ positively selected. The TCR comes from a man aged 25-45 years in good health. The rearrangement links TRBV6-1 to TRBJ2-3; 9 nucleotides agree with TRBD1. CDR3 DNA sequence: TGTGCCAGCAGTGTGTCCGGGACAGGGTTCTTCCCTAGCACAGATACGCAGTATTTT. Protein: CASSVSGTGFFPSTDTQYF.